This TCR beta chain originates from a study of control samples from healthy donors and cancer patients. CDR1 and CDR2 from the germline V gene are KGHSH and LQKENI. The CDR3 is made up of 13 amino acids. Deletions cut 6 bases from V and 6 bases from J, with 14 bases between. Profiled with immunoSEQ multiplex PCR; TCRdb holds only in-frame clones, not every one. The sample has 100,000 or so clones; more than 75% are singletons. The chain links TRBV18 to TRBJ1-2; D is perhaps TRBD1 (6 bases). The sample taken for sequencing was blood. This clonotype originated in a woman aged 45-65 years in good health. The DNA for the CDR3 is TGTGCCAGCTCGCCTCAGGCAGGGGATGGCTACACCTTC. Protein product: CASSPQAGDGYTF.